These 14 T cell receptor beta chains came from one sample sequenced in a study of CD8+CD57+ T cells in acquired aplastic anemia. In patients chosen for sequencing, flow cytometry had shown CD8+CD57+ cell expansion. Genomic DNA, serving as template, underwent TCR beta VDJ and CDR3 profiling. TCRdb used MiXCR to reprocess the reads, holding one entry per CDR3 protein. The sample has under 350,000 distinct CDR3 sequences, 45% to 65% seen once; the top ten hold under 1.5%. The sequenced sample was sorted CD4+, CD8+, or CD8+CD57+ T cells (not recorded which) from PBMCs. The receptors here all came from a human donor with aplastic anemia.

V gene TRBV27 combines with J gene TRBJ2-5; the match to TRBD2 covers 7 bases. Germline lookup yields CDR1 MNHEY and CDR2 SMNVEV (reference sequence). V lost 3 bases to trimming and J lost 4 bases; unmatched junction nucleotides: 8. CDR3 length: 15 residues. The CDR3 nucleotides read TGTGCCAGCAGTTTCTCTCGGACTAGTACAGAGACCCAGTACTTC. Translation: CASSFSRTSTETQYF.

This clonotype was seen at least ten times. V usage is TRBV5-4 and J usage is TRBJ2-1; 10 nucleotides match TRBD1. J lost 0 bases, V lost 2 bases, and 5 bases had no gene match. The CDR3 is made up of 17 amino acids. Per germline, CDR1 SGHNT and CDR2 YYREEE (reference sequence). CDR3 sequence (DNA): TGTGCCAGCAGCTTCGGACAGGGGGGGGTCTCCTACAATGAGCAGTTCTTC. The encoded protein is CASSFGQGGVSYNEQFF.

This chain joins TRBV5-4 and TRBJ1-3; D is unclear. This CDR3 has 15 residues. CDR1 and CDR2 (germline): SGHNT, YYREEE (reference sequence). Trimming removed 4 bases from V and 0 bases from J, with 11 bases in between. The CDR3 region is CASSLDVSSGNTIYF. CDR3 DNA sequence: TGTGCCAGCAGCCTTGACGTTAGCTCTGGAAACACCATATATTTT.

The sample holds many counts of this clonotype. The rearrangement links TRBV4-1 to TRBJ1-2; maybe TRBD1 (5 bases). This CDR3 has 14 amino acids. Germline CDR1 reads MGHRA; CDR2 reads YSYEKL. Between the trimmed V and J ends, which lost 1 base and 3 bases, there was a span of 9 bases. The CDR3 loop is CASSQVGGDYGYTF. The CDR3 DNA sequence: TGCGCCAGCAGCCAAGTGGGGGGAGACTATGGCTACACCTTC.

As concerns this clonotype: A junction boundary mismatches the germline segment, possibly from a read error. The chain combines TRBV10-3 with TRBJ1-2; maybe TRBD1 (6 bases). This CDR3 spans 13 amino acids. CDR1 and CDR2 from the germline V gene are ENHRY and SYGVKD. DNA of the CDR3: TGTGCCATCAGTCAGGACAGTTTCTATGGCTGCACCTTC. Amino acids: CAISQDSFYGCTF.

The chain joins TRBV5-1 to TRBJ2-1; TRBD2 matches 15 bases. V shed 4 bases and J 3 bases; nucleotides not matched to a gene: 5. This CDR3 is built from 17 residues. Germline V gives CDR1 SGHRS, CDR2 YFSETQ. In DNA form, the CDR3 reads TGCGCCAGCAGCAAAGGGACTAGCGGGGGGTACTACAATGAGCAGTTCTTC. Its translation is CASSKGTSGGYYNEQFF.

This clonotype was picked up many times. The CDR3 sequence is CASSDAPRTGETQYF. CDR3 sequence (DNA): TGTGCCAGCAGTGACGCCCCGCGGACGGGGGAGACCCAGTACTTC. The chain carries TRBV6-1 and TRBJ2-5, with a possible D match to TRBD2 (5 bases). The V gene lost 3 bases and the J gene lost 5 bases, with 16 bases spanning the gap. Per the germline V gene, CDR1 is MNHNS and CDR2 is SASEGT. There are 15 residues in the CDR3.

The rearrangement links TRBV24-1 to TRBJ1-1; D unresolved. Germline V gives CDR1 KGHDR, CDR2 SFDVKD. The V gene lost 2 bases and the J gene lost 8 bases, with 11 bases spanning the gap. This CDR3 spans 13 amino acids. This CDR3 reads CATSDSSGGEAFF. The CDR3 DNA reads TGTGCCACCAGTGATTCCTCGGGTGGCGAAGCTTTCTTT.

The V call is TRBV10-3, the J call TRBJ1-1, with a weak D call TRBD1 (6 bases). Trimming took off 7 bases at V and 5 bases at J, with 14 bases between the two ends. This CDR3 comprises 13 residues. Germline V gene sequence: CDR1 ENHRY, CDR2 SYGVKD. In DNA form, the CDR3 reads TGTGCCATCACCCAGGGGCAGGGGACTGAAGCTTTCTTT. Protein sequence: CAITQGQGTEAFF.

The chain uses TRBV6-5 and TRBJ2-7; D ambiguous. CDR3 size: 11 residues. Per germline, CDR1 MNHEY and CDR2 SVGAGI. V lost 4 bases, J lost 9 bases, and 10 bases lay in between. The DNA for the CDR3 is TGTGCCAGCAGTTCGAACGACGGGCAGTACTTC. Residues: CASSSNDGQYF.

This clonotype was recorded a few times. J is TRBJ2-7 and V is TRBV5-6; perhaps TRBD2 as D (5 bases). This CDR3 region has 14 residues. Trimming stripped 2 bases from V and 3 bases from J, with 12 bases between. The germline CDR1 and CDR2 sequences are SGHDT and YYEEEE. CDR3 DNA: TGTGCCAGCAGCTTAGAGGGCGGTGACTACGAGCAGTACTTC. Translation gives CASSLEGGDYEQYF.

Regarding this clonotype: The germline gene is not matched at one end of the junction; a read error may be the cause. The V gene is TRBV7-2, the J gene TRBJ2-7; TRBD2 is a possible D gene (6 bases). The CDR3 is 17 amino acids. Germline CDR1 reads SGHTA; CDR2 reads FQGNSA. CDR3: CASSQDHGGGASYEQYF. The CDR3 coding sequence is TGCGCCAGCAGCCAAGATCATGGGGGAGGCGCCTCCTACGAGCAGTACTTC.

This clonotype appeared many times. This chain connects TRBV9 to TRBJ2-3; 8 nucleotides align to TRBD1. CDR1 and CDR2 from the germline V gene are SGDLS and YYNGEE. V shed 4 bases and J 3 bases; nucleotides not matched to a gene: 13. The CDR3 runs to 17 residues. CDR3 region: CASSKAGGQAVTDTQYF. The CDR3 region has the DNA TGTGCCAGCAGCAAGGCAGGGGGACAGGCCGTAACAGATACGCAGTATTTT.

The V call is TRBV2, the J call TRBJ2-5; no clear D. This CDR3 has 10 amino acids. Germline values: CDR1 SNHLY, CDR2 FYNNEI. V gave up 6 bases and J gave up 5 bases, with 4 bases separating them. The CDR3 bases are TGTGCCAGCAGGCGGGAGACCCAGTACTTC. As protein: CASRRETQYF.